A selection of T cell receptor beta chains follows, all from one sample in a study of blood T cell repertoires in COVID-19. The table came from immunoSEQ multiplex PCR; TCRdb's copy has only in-frame clones and leaves some out. The repertoire holds over 90,000 clones, with approximately 88% as singletons. The sequenced sample was peripheral blood. Source of these receptors: a woman in her sixties or seventies with acute or convalescent COVID-19. Each CDR3 is given with its conserved first and last residue. Fields, in order: D gene, clone size, V gene, J gene, CDR3 protein, CDR3 DNA. A D gene is named only where the DNA matches it firmly. A row's size may be missing; if present it is once, few, many or a size class.

d_gene: -
abundance: -
v_gene: TRBV7-9
j_gene: TRBJ2-7
CDR3aa: CASSFGRGDEQYF
CDR3nt: TGTGCCAGCAGCTTCGGCAGGGGTGACGAGCAGTACTTC

d_gene: -
abundance: -
v_gene: TRBV5-1
j_gene: TRBJ1-2
CDR3aa: CASSLADTNYGYTF
CDR3nt: TGCGCCAGCAGCTTGGCGGACACGAACTATGGCTACACCTTC

d_gene: -
abundance: -
v_gene: TRBV6-5
j_gene: TRBJ1-4
CDR3aa: CASSYSSGKLFF
CDR3nt: TGTGCCAGCAGTTACAGTAGTGGAAAACTGTTTTTT

d_gene: TRBD1
abundance: -
v_gene: TRBV27
j_gene: TRBJ1-5
CDR3aa: CASSSGQGASQPQHF
CDR3nt: TGTGCCAGCAGTTCAGGACAGGGGGCCTCTCAGCCCCAGCATTTT

d_gene: TRBD1
abundance: -
v_gene: TRBV12-3/TRBV12-4
j_gene: TRBJ1-2
CDR3aa: CASSRGQIYGYTF
CDR3nt: TGTGCCAGCAGCCGGGGACAGATCTATGGCTACACCTTC

d_gene: TRBD2
abundance: -
v_gene: TRBV28
j_gene: TRBJ2-3
CDR3aa: CATVTGLGFRTDTQYF
CDR3nt: TGTGCCACCGTCACGGGACTAGGCTTTAGGACAGATACGCAGTATTTT

d_gene: -
abundance: once
v_gene: TRBV6-5
j_gene: TRBJ2-1
CDR3aa: CASSYNSPGVGDEQFF
CDR3nt: TGTGCCAGCAGTTACAATTCCCCGGGAGTGGGTGATGAGCAGTTCTTC

d_gene: -
abundance: -
v_gene: TRBV29-1
j_gene: TRBJ1-2
CDR3aa: CSVEDPSYGYTF
CDR3nt: TGCAGCGTTGAAGATCCCAGCTATGGCTACACCTTC

d_gene: -
abundance: -
v_gene: TRBV20-1
j_gene: TRBJ1-5
CDR3aa: CSASMGPAIQPQHF
CDR3nt: TGCAGTGCTAGTATGGGGCCCGCAATTCAGCCCCAGCATTTT

d_gene: -
abundance: few
v_gene: TRBV19
j_gene: TRBJ2-1
CDR3aa: CASTRGHNEQFF
CDR3nt: TGTGCCAGTACGAGAGGCCACAATGAGCAGTTCTTC

d_gene: TRBD1
abundance: -
v_gene: TRBV5-1
j_gene: TRBJ1-1
CDR3aa: CASSHGTGVMNTEAFF
CDR3nt: TGCGCCAGCAGCCATGGGACAGGGGTCATGAACACTGAAGCTTTCTTT

d_gene: -
abundance: -
v_gene: TRBV25-1
j_gene: TRBJ1-1
CDR3aa: CASSEFSGIYTEAFF
CDR3nt: TGTGCCAGCAGTGAATTCTCGGGGATTTACACTGAAGCTTTCTTT

d_gene: -
abundance: -
v_gene: TRBV28
j_gene: TRBJ1-1
CDR3aa: CATGGGGEAFF
CDR3nt: TGTGCCACCGGGGGGGGTGGTGAAGCTTTCTTT

d_gene: -
abundance: -
v_gene: TRBV6-5
j_gene: TRBJ2-5
CDR3aa: CASSYSRTDGQETQYF
CDR3nt: TGTGCCAGCAGTTACTCGAGGACTGACGGCCAAGAGACCCAGTACTTC

d_gene: -
abundance: once
v_gene: TRBV20-1
j_gene: TRBJ2-7
CDR3aa: CSAGGYYEQYF
CDR3nt: TGCAGTGCTGGCGGATACTACGAGCAGTACTTC

d_gene: -
abundance: -
v_gene: TRBV28
j_gene: TRBJ2-7
CDR3aa: CASRAWLGGTGEQYF
CDR3nt: TGTGCCAGCAGGGCCTGGCTAGGAGGAACGGGAGAGCAGTACTTC

d_gene: -
abundance: -
v_gene: TRBV30
j_gene: TRBJ1-2
CDR3aa: CAWSVQFANYGYTF
CDR3nt: TGTGCCTGGAGTGTACAGTTCGCTAACTATGGCTACACCTTC

d_gene: -
abundance: once
v_gene: TRBV2
j_gene: TRBJ1-2
CDR3aa: CASSERGGKNGYTF
CDR3nt: TGTGCCAGCAGTGAACGGGGAGGGAAGAATGGCTACACCTTC

d_gene: -
abundance: -
v_gene: TRBV28
j_gene: TRBJ1-5
CDR3aa: CASSLSSTGLGGNQPQHF
CDR3nt: TGTGCCAGCAGTTTATCCTCAACAGGTTTAGGTGGCAATCAGCCCCAGCATTTT

d_gene: -
abundance: few
v_gene: TRBV27
j_gene: TRBJ1-4
CDR3aa: CASRGGYEKLFF
CDR3nt: TGTGCCAGCAGGGGAGGCTATGAAAAACTGTTTTTT

d_gene: TRBD1
abundance: -
v_gene: TRBV6-5
j_gene: TRBJ1-1
CDR3aa: CASSQQGAPGEAFF
CDR3nt: TGTGCCAGCAGTCAACAGGGGGCGCCAGGTGAAGCTTTCTTT

d_gene: TRBD2
abundance: -
v_gene: TRBV19
j_gene: TRBJ2-2
CDR3aa: CASTRLAGDTGELFF
CDR3nt: TGTGCCAGTACCAGACTAGCGGGAGACACCGGGGAGCTGTTTTTT

d_gene: TRBD1
abundance: -
v_gene: TRBV7-9
j_gene: TRBJ1-2
CDR3aa: CASSPTLGSDRHTF
CDR3nt: TGTGCCAGCAGCCCCACCTTGGGGTCGGACAGGCACACCTTC

d_gene: TRBD2
abundance: -
v_gene: TRBV5-1
j_gene: TRBJ2-3
CDR3aa: CASSFDAGAIDTQYF
CDR3nt: TGCGCCAGCAGCTTCGACGCGGGAGCTATCGATACGCAGTATTTT

d_gene: -
abundance: few
v_gene: TRBV18
j_gene: TRBJ2-5
CDR3aa: CASSPTSQETQYF
CDR3nt: TGTGCCAGCTCACCTACTAGCCAAGAGACCCAGTACTTC

d_gene: TRBD1
abundance: -
v_gene: TRBV7-3
j_gene: TRBJ2-2
CDR3aa: CATGQEFGELFF
CDR3nt: TGTGCCACAGGACAGGAGTTCGGGGAGCTGTTTTTT

d_gene: -
abundance: -
v_gene: TRBV5-1
j_gene: TRBJ1-3
CDR3aa: CASSRAPGLSSNTIYF
CDR3nt: TGCGCCAGCAGCCGCGCCCCGGGATTGTCCTCGAACACCATATATTTT